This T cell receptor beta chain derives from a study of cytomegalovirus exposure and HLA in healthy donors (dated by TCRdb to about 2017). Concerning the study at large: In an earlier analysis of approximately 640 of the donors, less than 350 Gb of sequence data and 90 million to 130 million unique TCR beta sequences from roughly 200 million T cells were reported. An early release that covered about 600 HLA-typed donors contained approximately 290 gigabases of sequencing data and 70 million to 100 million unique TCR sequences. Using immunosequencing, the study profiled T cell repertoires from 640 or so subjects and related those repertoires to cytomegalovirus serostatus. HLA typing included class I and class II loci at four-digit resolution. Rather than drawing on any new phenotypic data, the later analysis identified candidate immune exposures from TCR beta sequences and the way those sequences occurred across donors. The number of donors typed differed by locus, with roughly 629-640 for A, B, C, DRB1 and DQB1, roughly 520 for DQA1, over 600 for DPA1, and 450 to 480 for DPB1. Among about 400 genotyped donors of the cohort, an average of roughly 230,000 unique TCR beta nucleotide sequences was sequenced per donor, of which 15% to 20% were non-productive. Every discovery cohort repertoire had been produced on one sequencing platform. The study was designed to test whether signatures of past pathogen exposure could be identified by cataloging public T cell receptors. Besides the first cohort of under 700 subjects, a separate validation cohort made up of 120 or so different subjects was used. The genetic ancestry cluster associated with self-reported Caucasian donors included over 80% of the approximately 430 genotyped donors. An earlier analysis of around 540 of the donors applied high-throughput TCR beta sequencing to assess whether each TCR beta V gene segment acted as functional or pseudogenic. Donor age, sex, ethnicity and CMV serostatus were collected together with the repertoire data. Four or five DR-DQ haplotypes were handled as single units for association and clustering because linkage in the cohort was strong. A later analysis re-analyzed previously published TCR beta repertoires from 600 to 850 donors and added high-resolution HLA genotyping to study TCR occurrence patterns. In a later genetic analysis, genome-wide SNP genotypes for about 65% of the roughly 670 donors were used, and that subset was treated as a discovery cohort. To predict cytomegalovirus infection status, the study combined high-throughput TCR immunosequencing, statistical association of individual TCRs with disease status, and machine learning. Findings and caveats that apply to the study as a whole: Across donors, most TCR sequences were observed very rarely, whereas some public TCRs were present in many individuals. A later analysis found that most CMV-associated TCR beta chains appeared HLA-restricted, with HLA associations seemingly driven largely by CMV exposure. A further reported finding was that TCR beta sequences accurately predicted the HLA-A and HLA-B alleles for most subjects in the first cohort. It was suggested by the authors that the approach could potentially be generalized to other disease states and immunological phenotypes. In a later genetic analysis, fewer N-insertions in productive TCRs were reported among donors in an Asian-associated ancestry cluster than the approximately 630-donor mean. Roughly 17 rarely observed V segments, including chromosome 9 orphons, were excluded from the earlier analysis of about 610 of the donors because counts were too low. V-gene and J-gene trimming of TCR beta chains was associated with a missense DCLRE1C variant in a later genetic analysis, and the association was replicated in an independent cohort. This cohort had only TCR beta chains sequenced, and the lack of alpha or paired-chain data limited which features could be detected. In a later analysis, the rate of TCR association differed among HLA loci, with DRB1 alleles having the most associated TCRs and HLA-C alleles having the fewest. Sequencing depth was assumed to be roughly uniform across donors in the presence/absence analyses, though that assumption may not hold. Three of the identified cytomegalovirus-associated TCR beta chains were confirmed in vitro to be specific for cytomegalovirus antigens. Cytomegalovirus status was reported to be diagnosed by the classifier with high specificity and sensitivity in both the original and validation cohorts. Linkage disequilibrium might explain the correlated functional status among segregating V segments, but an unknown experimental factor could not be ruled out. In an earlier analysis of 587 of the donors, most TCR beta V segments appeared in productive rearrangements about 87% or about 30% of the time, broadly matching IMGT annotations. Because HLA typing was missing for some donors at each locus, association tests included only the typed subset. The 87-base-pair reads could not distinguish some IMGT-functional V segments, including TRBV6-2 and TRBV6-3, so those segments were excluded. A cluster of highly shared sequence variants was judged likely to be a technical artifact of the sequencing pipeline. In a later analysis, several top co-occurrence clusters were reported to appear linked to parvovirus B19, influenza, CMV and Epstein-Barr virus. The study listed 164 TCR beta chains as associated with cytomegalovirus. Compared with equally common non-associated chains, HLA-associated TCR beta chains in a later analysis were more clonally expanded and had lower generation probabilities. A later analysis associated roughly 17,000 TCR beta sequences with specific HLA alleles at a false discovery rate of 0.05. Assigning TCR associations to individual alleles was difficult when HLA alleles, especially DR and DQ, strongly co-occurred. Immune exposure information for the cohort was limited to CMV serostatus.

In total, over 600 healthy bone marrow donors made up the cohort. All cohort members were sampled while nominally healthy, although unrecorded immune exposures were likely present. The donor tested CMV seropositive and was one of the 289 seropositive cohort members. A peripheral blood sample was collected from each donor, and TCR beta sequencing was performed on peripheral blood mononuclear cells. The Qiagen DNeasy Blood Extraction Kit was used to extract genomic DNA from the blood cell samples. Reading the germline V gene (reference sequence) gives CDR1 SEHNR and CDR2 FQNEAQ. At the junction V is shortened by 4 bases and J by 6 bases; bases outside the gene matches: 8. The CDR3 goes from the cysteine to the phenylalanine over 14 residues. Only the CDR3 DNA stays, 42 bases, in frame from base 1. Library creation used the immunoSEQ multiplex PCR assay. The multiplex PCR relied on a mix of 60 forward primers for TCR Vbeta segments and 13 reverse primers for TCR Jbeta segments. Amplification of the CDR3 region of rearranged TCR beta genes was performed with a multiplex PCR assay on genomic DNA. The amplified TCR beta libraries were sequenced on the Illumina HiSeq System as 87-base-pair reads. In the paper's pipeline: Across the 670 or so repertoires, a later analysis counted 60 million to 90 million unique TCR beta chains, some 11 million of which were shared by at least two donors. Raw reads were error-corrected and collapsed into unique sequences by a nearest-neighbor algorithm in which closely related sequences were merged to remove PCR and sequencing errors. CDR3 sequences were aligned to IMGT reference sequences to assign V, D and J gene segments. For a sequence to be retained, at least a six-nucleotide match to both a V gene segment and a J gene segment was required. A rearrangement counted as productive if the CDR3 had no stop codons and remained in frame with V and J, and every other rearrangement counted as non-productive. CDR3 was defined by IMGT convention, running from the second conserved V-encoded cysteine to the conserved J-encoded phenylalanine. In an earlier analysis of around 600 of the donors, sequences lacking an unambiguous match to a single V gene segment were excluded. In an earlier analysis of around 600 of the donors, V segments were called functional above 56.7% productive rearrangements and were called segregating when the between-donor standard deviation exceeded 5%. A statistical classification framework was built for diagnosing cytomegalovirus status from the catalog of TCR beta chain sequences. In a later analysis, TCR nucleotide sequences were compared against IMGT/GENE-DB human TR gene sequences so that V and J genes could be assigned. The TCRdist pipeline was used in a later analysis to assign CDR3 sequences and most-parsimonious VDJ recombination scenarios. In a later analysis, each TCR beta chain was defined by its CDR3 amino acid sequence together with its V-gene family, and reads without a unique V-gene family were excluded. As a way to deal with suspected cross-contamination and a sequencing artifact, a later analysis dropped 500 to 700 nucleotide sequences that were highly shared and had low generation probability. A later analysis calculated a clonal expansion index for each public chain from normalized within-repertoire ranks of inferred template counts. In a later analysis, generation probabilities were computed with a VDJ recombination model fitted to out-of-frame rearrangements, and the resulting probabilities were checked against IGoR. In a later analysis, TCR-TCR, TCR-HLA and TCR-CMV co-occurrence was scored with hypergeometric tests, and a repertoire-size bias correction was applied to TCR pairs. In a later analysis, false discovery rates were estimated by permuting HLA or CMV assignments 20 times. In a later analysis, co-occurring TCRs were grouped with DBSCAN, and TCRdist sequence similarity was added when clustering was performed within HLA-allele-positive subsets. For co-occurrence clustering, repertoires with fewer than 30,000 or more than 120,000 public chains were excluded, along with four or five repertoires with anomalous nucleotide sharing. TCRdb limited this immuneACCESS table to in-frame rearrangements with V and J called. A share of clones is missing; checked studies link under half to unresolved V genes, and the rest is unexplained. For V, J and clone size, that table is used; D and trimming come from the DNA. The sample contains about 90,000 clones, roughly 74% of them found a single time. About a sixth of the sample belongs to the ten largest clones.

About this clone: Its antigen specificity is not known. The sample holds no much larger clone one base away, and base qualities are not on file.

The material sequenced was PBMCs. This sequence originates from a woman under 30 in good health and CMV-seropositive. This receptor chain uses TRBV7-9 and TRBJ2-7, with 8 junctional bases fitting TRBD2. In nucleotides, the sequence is TGTGCCAGCAGCTCCCCCGGCGGGGGGCGCGAGCAGTACTTC. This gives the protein CASSSPGGGREQYF. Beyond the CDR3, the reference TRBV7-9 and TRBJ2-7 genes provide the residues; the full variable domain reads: DTGVSQNPRHKITKRGQNVTFRCDPISEHNRLYWYRQTLGQGPEFLTYFQNEAQLEKSRLLSDRFSAERPKGSFSTLEIQRTEQGDSAMYLCASSSPGGGREQYFGPGTRLTVT.